The rows below give T cell receptor beta chains drawn from one sample of a study of blood T cells in healthy people across ages. TCRdb passed the 5' RACE reads through MiXCR, listing each CDR3 protein once. This table holds 800,000 to 1,300,000 distinct CDR3 sequences, roughly 24% found once. These data were also reused for a study on T cells of mothers and their children.

The sample consisted of blood. The receptors were sampled from a girl aged 2 to 10 in good health. Both conserved end residues are part of each CDR3. The D gene is left open where the match is weak. Clone size is not always given. Where it is, it says once, few, many or a class for expanded clones.

>TRBV29-1|.|TRBJ2-4|13|few
CSVRTGDLNIQYF
TGCAGCGTTAGGACCGGGGACCTAAACATTCAGTACTTC
>TRBV5-1|.|TRBJ2-3|16|few
CASSLAAGPSTDTQYF
TGCGCCAGCAGCTTGGCCGCAGGGCCCAGCACAGATACGCAGTATTTT
>TRBV29-1|.|TRBJ1-1|12|few
CSVARGNTEAFF
TGCAGCGTTGCTCGGGGTAACACTGAAGCTTTCTTT
>TRBV29-1|.|TRBJ1-1|11|few
CSVIETVEAFF
TGCAGCGTTATAGAGACAGTCGAAGCTTTCTTT
>TRBV7-8|TRBD2|TRBJ2-7|18|.
CASSFFRRLADRSYEQYF
TGTGCCAGCAGCTTTTTTCGGCGACTAGCGGATCGCTCCTACGAGCAGTACTTC
>TRBV29-1|.|TRBJ2-1|14|.
CSVVGLTSYNEQFF
TGCAGCGTTGTCGGACTGACCTCCTACAATGAGCAGTTCTTC
>TRBV12-5|.|TRBJ2-2|16|.
CASDTRHRTATGELFF
TGTGCTAGCGACACTAGACACCGAACCGCGACCGGGGAGCTGTTTTTT
>TRBV6-5|.|TRBJ2-7|14|.
CASNTGRMTYEQYF
TGTGCCAGCAACACAGGGAGGATGACATACGAGCAGTACTTC
>TRBV7-2|.|TRBJ2-6|18|.
CASSPHRGAKSGANVLTF
TGTGCCAGCAGCCCCCACCGCGGGGCAAAATCTGGGGCCAACGTCCTGACTTTC
>TRBV7-9|.|TRBJ2-5|12|few
CASTYEGETQYF
TGTGCCAGCACCTATGAGGGGGAGACCCAGTACTTC
>TRBV29-1|TRBD2|TRBJ2-3|15|.
CSVDGGSMDPDTQYF
TGCAGCGTTGATGGCGGGAGTATGGATCCAGATACGCAGTATTTT
>TRBV29-1|.|TRBJ1-2|14|few
CSVEGRSGDYGYTF
TGCAGCGTTGAAGGACGATCAGGGGACTATGGCTACACCTTC
>TRBV12-3/TRBV12-4|.|TRBJ2-6|18|.
CASSFGRTHRSGANVLTF
TGTGCCAGCAGTTTCGGTCGGACTCACCGCTCTGGGGCCAACGTCCTGACTTTC
>TRBV24-1|TRBD1|TRBJ2-5|16|few
CATSDADRVVRETQYF
TGTGCCACCAGTGATGCGGACAGGGTAGTGAGAGAGACCCAGTACTTC
>TRBV24-1|.|TRBJ2-1|16|few
CATSDPTVEGEREQFF
TGTGCCACCAGTGATCCGACAGTCGAAGGGGAAAGGGAGCAGTTCTTC
>TRBV12-3/TRBV12-4|.|TRBJ2-6|15|.
CASSNGISGANVLTF
TGTGCCAGCAGCAATGGGATCTCTGGGGCCAACGTCCTGACTTTC
>TRBV6-5|.|TRBJ1-2|16|.
CASSSRPRRGDYGYTF
TGTGCCAGCAGCTCTCGGCCCCGACGGGGGGATTATGGCTACACCTTC
>TRBV27|TRBD1|TRBJ1-6|16|.
CASSLPPTGGMAPLHF
TGTGCCAGCAGCCTACCCCCGACAGGGGGAATGGCACCCCTCCACTTT
>TRBV12-3/TRBV12-4|.|TRBJ2-3|15|few
CASSSTLSGANTQYF
TGTGCCAGCAGCTCCACTCTATCGGGGGCGAATACGCAGTATTTT
>TRBV19|.|TRBJ1-4|16|.
CTSSIVRDGSNEKLFF
TGTACCAGTAGTATAGTACGGGACGGATCTAATGAAAAACTGTTTTTT
>TRBV6-2/TRBV6-3|TRBD2|TRBJ2-1|14|.
CASTRAGDYNEQFF
TGTGCCAGCACCCGAGCGGGGGATTACAATGAGCAGTTCTTC
>TRBV9|.|TRBJ2-2|14|.
CASRGYMDTGELFF
TGTGCCAGCAGGGGATATATGGACACCGGGGAGCTGTTTTTT
>TRBV10-3|TRBD1|TRBJ1-1|14|once
CAIIPDRDGTEAFF
TGTGCCATCATCCCCGACAGGGATGGCACTGAAGCTTTCTTT
>TRBV7-9|.|TRBJ1-1|16|.
CASTMFLGGTNTEAFF
TGTGCCAGCACCATGTTCTTGGGGGGCACGAACACTGAAGCTTTCTTT
>TRBV2|.|TRBJ1-2|16|.
CASSEVGQRGFYGYTF
TGTGCCAGCAGTGAGGTCGGGCAGAGGGGGTTTTATGGCTACACCTTC
>TRBV4-2|TRBD2|TRBJ2-5|17|.
CASSRSLAGEGGETQYF
TGTGCCAGCAGCCGAAGCTTAGCGGGAGAAGGGGGAGAGACCCAGTACTTC
>TRBV5-8|.|TRBJ1-5|14|few
CASSLNRLNQPQHF
TGTGCCAGCAGCTTGAACAGGTTGAATCAGCCCCAGCATTTT
>TRBV5-6|.|TRBJ1-2|16|.
CASSFSEGRANYGYTF
TGTGCCAGCAGCTTCTCTGAGGGGAGAGCTAACTATGGCTACACCTTC
>TRBV3-1|TRBD2|TRBJ2-7|14|.
CASSPQGPGGNQYF
TGTGCCAGCAGCCCTCAAGGACCGGGAGGGAACCAGTACTTC
>TRBV24-1|.|TRBJ2-3|16|few
CATSDSGRGYTDTQYF
TGTGCCACCAGTGACTCCGGTAGGGGTTACACAGATACGCAGTATTTT
>TRBV10-3|.|TRBJ2-7|15|.
CAISDMWRNSYEQYF
TGTGCCATCAGTGATATGTGGCGGAATTCCTACGAGCAGTACTTC
>TRBV4-1|.|TRBJ1-1|14|few
CASSQVIRETEAFF
TGCGCCAGCAGCCAAGTAATACGGGAGACTGAAGCTTTCTTT
>TRBV29-1|.|TRBJ2-7|12|.
CSVLTPDYEQYF
TGCAGCGTTCTCACCCCCGACTACGAGCAGTACTTC
>TRBV7-9|.|TRBJ2-7|20|.
CASSLAPTGMRPKDYYEQYF
TGTGCCAGCAGCTTAGCCCCGACAGGGATGAGACCCAAGGACTACTACGAGCAGTACTTC
>TRBV28|.|TRBJ1-2|12|.
CATFRTAYGYTF
TGTGCCACCTTTCGGACCGCGTATGGCTACACCTTC
>TRBV7-9|.|TRBJ1-1|14|.
CASRLQGRSAEAFF
TGTGCCAGCAGACTGCAGGGGAGGTCAGCTGAAGCTTTCTTT
>TRBV5-1|TRBD2|TRBJ2-1|16|.
CASSLIASGDYNEQFF
TGCGCCAGCAGCCTGATAGCTAGCGGGGATTACAATGAGCAGTTCTTC
>TRBV28|TRBD2|TRBJ2-1|14|few
CASRLAGVNNEQFF
TGTGCCAGCAGACTAGCGGGAGTGAACAATGAGCAGTTCTTC
>TRBV9|.|TRBJ2-1|13|many
CASSVDGSDEQFF
TGTGCCAGCAGCGTAGATGGGAGTGATGAGCAGTTCTTC
>TRBV28|TRBD2|TRBJ2-1|17|.
CASSLWGVGGRGNEQFF
TGTGCCAGCAGTTTATGGGGGGTAGGCGGGAGAGGGAATGAGCAGTTCTTC
>TRBV27|.|TRBJ2-1|15|few
CASSLEAPAYNEQFF
TGTGCCAGCAGTTTGGAAGCCCCAGCCTACAATGAGCAGTTCTTC
>TRBV7-2|.|TRBJ2-7|13|.
CASSSDWYYEQYF
TGTGCCAGCAGCTCGGACTGGTACTACGAGCAGTACTTC
>TRBV29-1|.|TRBJ2-5|15|.
CSVDLSHRTEETQYF
TGCAGCGTGGACCTAAGTCACAGGACAGAAGAGACCCAGTACTTC
>TRBV12-3/TRBV12-4|.|TRBJ2-5|13|few
CASTKGHQETQYF
TGTGCCAGCACCAAGGGACACCAAGAGACCCAGTACTTC
>TRBV29-1|TRBD1|TRBJ2-1|10|.
CSAEDRERFF
TGCAGCGCCGAGGACAGGGAGCGGTTCTTC
>TRBV5-1|.|TRBJ2-7|15|.
CASSLVGTDAYEQYF
TGCGCCAGCAGCTTGGTGGGTACTGACGCCTACGAGCAGTACTTC
>TRBV14|TRBD2|TRBJ2-2|19|.
CASSQDHLADTVFSGELFF
TGTGCCAGCAGCCAAGATCACCTAGCGGACACTGTGTTTTCGGGGGAGCTGTTTTTT
>TRBV13|.|TRBJ1-4|15|.
CASSLGAGGGEKLFF
TGTGCCAGCAGCTTAGGAGCCGGGGGCGGTGAAAAACTGTTTTTT
>TRBV3-1|.|TRBJ2-7|15|.
CASSQEWDLAYEQYF
TGTGCCAGCAGCCAAGAATGGGACTTAGCCTACGAGCAGTACTTC
>TRBV5-1|.|TRBJ2-7|16|few
CASSLIGGITNYEQYF
TGCGCCAGCAGCTTGATAGGAGGAATCACTAACTACGAGCAGTACTTC
>TRBV12-3/TRBV12-4|.|TRBJ2-6|16|.
CASSSQGVSGANVLTF
TGTGCCAGCAGTTCCCAGGGTGTCTCTGGGGCCAACGTCCTGACTTTC
>TRBV12-3/TRBV12-4|.|TRBJ2-1|15|.
CASSPEWGSNNEQFF
TGTGCCAGCAGTCCTGAGTGGGGGAGTAATAATGAGCAGTTCTTC
>TRBV6-1|.|TRBJ2-6|21|once
CASSSDETGTNTFSGANVLTF
TGTGCCAGCTCATCGGATGAAACCGGGACAAATACCTTCTCTGGGGCCAACGTCCTGACTTTC
>TRBV20-1|.|TRBJ2-4|13|.
CSARSAAKNIQYF
TGCAGTGCTAGATCAGCAGCCAAAAACATTCAGTACTTC
>TRBV5-3|TRBD2|TRBJ2-7|14|.
CASSLRLAGGEQYF
TGTGCCAGCAGTTTACGGCTAGCGGGAGGCGAGCAGTACTTC
>TRBV12-3/TRBV12-4|.|TRBJ2-1|15|few
CASSFPLSSYNEQFF
TGTGCCAGCAGTTTCCCCCTCTCGTCCTACAATGAGCAGTTCTTC
>TRBV2|.|TRBJ1-2|15|.
CASSAPVIDNYGYTF
TGTGCCAGCAGTGCCCCAGTGATTGATAACTATGGCTACACCTTC
>TRBV5-1|TRBD1|TRBJ1-4|13|few
CAGPGDREEKLFF
TGCGCCGGCCCAGGGGACAGGGAGGAAAAACTGTTTTTT
>TRBV20-1|.|TRBJ2-4|11|few
CSARGPNIQYF
TGCAGTGCTAGAGGGCCAAACATTCAGTACTTC
>TRBV7-2|TRBD2|TRBJ2-4|15|.
CASSPLGGNGNIQYF
TGTGCCAGCAGCCCCTTGGGGGGGAATGGAAACATTCAGTACTTC